This TCR beta chain derives from a study of somatic mutations in cytotoxic T cells in rheumatoid arthritis. In the source study's methods: After comparison against published virus-specific TCRB sequences, only a few of the patient CD8+ clones larger than 1% turned out to match them. Libraries were prepared by immunoSEQ multiplex PCR; TCRdb keeps only in-frame clonotypes and omits some of them. The D gene and trimming were derived from the DNA, and the V and J assignments and clone size from that table. The repertoire holds about 17,000 clones, with approximately 80% as singletons. Trimming pared 0 bases from V and 0 bases from J, leaving 10 bases between. CDR1 is LNHNV and CDR2 is YYDKDF in the germline V gene (reference sequence). The CDR3 runs 16 residues.

The chain is built from TRBV15 and TRBJ2-3, with D unresolved. Sample: CD8+ T cells sorted from blood. This TCR was recovered from an adult with rheumatoid arthritis. The CDR3 reads CATSRDPRSSTDTQYF. The CDR3 DNA sequence: TGTGCCACCAGCAGAGATCCGAGGAGTAGCACAGATACGCAGTATTTT. Supplemented by reference TRBV15 and TRBJ2-3, the full variable domain reads DAMVIQNPRYQVTQFGKPVTLSCSQTLNHNVMYWYQQKSSQAPKLLFHYYDKDFNNEADTPDNFQSRRPNTSFCFLDIRSPGLGDTAMYLCATSRDPRSSTDTQYFGPGTRLTVL.